Each of the 10 T cell receptor beta chains below was sequenced from the same sample in a study of cytomegalovirus exposure and HLA in healthy donors. This table comes from immunoSEQ multiplex PCR, and its TCRdb copy is limited to in-frame clones, with some not included. The repertoire holds about 120,000 clones, with 80% to 90% as singletons. Sequenced input: PBMCs. The receptor set was obtained from a man between 18 and 35 years old in good health and CMV-seropositive.

CDR3 nucleotides: TGCGCCAGCAAGAAGGGGGTGGGTGAAAAACTGTTTTTT. Protein: CASKKGVGEKLFF. V and J are TRBV10-1 and TRBJ1-4; D might be TRBD1 (6 bases). Trimming took 7 bases from V and 7 from J, leaving 13 bases between them. Per the germline V gene, CDR1 is WNHNN and CDR2 is SYGVQD (reference sequence). CDR3 length equals 13 residues.

The genes are TRBV27 and TRBJ1-4, with D uncertain. The germline V and J ends were trimmed by 0 bases and 7 bases, with 12 bases remaining between them. This CDR3 region has 15 residues. Germline CDR1 reads MNHEY; CDR2 reads SMNVEV (reference sequence). The CDR3 spells CASSLSSGIGEKLFF. Written as DNA, the CDR3 is TGTGCCAGCAGTTTATCGTCCGGGATCGGTGAAAAACTGTTTTTT.

This sequence joins TRBV7-2 and TRBJ2-5, with no clear D. The CDR3 has 14 amino acids. Germline loops: CDR1 SGHTA, CDR2 FQGNSA. V shed 5 bases and J shed 0 bases, with 10 bases lying between them. DNA of the CDR3: TGTGCCAGCAGCCCCGGTTCGTACCAAGAGACCCAGTACTTC. Translation: CASSPGSYQETQYF.

The V gene is TRBV7-6, the J gene TRBJ2-4; 10 bases map to TRBD1. V shed 4 bases, J shed 0 bases, and the junction held 3 bases outside the gene matches. The germline V gene has CDR1 SGHVS and CDR2 FNYEAQ. The CDR3 spans 16 residues. In nucleotides, the CDR3 is TGTGCCAGCAGCTCGGGGACAGGGGTAGCCAAAAACATTCAGTACTTC. Translation: CASSSGTGVAKNIQYF. The full variable domain, completed using reference TRBV7-6 and TRBJ2-4, is GAGVSQSPRYKVTKRGQDVALRCDPISGHVSLYWYRQALGQGPEFLTYFNYEAQQDKSGLPNDRFSAERPEGSISTLTIQRTEQRDSAMYRCASSSGTGVAKNIQYFGAGTRLSVL.

The chain employs TRBV28 and TRBJ1-1; D is unclear. Trimming left V 8 bases short and J 7 bases short, with 14 bases between. Per the germline V gene, CDR1 is MDHEN and CDR2 is SYDVKM. The CDR3 contains 12 residues. The CDR3 loop is CASGPPGFEAFF. DNA of the CDR3: TGTGCCAGCGGACCTCCGGGATTTGAAGCTTTCTTT.

The chain carries TRBV28 and TRBJ2-3; TRBD2 is a possible D gene (6 bases). The CDR3 covers 16 residues. In germline, CDR1 is MDHEN, CDR2 SYDVKM. V lost 6 bases, J lost 0 bases, and 16 bases lay in between. Here the CDR3 DNA reads TGTGCCAGCAGGAACCTACTGGCGGGGAGCACAGATACGCAGTATTTT. This codes for CASRNLLAGSTDTQYF.

This chain links TRBV27 with TRBJ1-6, with D possibly being TRBD1 (6 bases). The CDR3 totals 15 residues. Germline CDR1 MNHEY, CDR2 SMNVEV (reference sequence). V lost 4 bases and J lost 8, with 15 bases in between. The CDR3 loop is CASSSVRGQDSPLHF. Written as DNA, the CDR3 is TGTGCCAGCAGTTCAGTCAGGGGCCAGGATTCACCCCTCCACTTT.

The chain links TRBV4-1 to TRBJ2-7, with D uncertain. The CDR3 covers 14 residues. The V end was cut by 4 bases, the J end by 1 base, with 11 bases between. Germline CDR1 and CDR2: MGHRA and YSYEKL. The chain's CDR3 is CASSPQAQSYEQYF. The CDR3, as DNA: TGCGCCAGCAGCCCCCAGGCCCAGTCCTACGAGCAGTACTTC.

This clone was seen only once. The rearrangement joins TRBV5-1 to TRBJ2-2, with TRBD1 identical over 12 bases. The CDR3 is 16 amino acids. V gave up 3 bases and J gave up 2 bases; unmatched junction bases: 2. Germline V gene data show CDR1 as SGHRS and CDR2 as YFSETQ. The CDR3 DNA is TGCGCCAGCAGCTCGGGACAGGGGGCTAACACCGGGGAGCTGTTTTTT. Translation: CASSSGQGANTGELFF.

This clone came up once. The CDR3 sequence is CASSPLKTGELFF. CDR3 coding DNA: TGTGCCAGCTCACCCCTAAAAACCGGGGAGCTGTTTTTT. The chain combines TRBV18 with TRBJ2-2, with D uncertain. Germline CDR1 is KGHSH and CDR2 is LQKENI. V lost 3 bases, J lost 5 bases, and 7 bases lay in between. CDR3 length: 13 amino acids.